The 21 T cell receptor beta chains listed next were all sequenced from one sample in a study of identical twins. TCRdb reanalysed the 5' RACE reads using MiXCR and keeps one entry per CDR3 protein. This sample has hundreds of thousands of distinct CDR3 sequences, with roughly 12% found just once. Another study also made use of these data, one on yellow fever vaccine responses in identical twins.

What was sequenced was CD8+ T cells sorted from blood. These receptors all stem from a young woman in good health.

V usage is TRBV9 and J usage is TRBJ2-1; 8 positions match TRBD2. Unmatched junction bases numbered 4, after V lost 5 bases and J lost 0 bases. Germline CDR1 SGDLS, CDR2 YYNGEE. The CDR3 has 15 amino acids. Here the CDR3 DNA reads TGTGCCAGCAGTTCAGCGGGGGTCTCCTACAATGAGCAGTTCTTC. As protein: CASSSAGVSYNEQFF.

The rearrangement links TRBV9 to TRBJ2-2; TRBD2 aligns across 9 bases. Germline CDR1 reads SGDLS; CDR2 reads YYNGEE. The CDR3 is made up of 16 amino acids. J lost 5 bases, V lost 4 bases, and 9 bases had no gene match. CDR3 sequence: CASSPPAGGGTGELFF. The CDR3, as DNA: TGTGCCAGCAGCCCACCAGCGGGAGGAGGAACCGGGGAGCTGTTTTTT.

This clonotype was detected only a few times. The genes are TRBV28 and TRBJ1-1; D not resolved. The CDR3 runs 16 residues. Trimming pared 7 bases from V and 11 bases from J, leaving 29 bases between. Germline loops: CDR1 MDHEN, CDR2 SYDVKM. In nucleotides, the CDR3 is TGTGCCAGCACCACAACGTCCATTACGATTCAGTCGGGCGCTTTCTTT. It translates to CASTTTSITIQSGAFF.

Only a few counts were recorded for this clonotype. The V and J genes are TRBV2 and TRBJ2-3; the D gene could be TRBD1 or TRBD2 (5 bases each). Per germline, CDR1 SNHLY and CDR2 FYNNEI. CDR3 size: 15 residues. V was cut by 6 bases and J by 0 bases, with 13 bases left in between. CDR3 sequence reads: CASRGDGTSTDTQYF. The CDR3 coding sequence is TGTGCCAGCAGGGGGGACGGCACCAGCACAGATACGCAGTATTTT.

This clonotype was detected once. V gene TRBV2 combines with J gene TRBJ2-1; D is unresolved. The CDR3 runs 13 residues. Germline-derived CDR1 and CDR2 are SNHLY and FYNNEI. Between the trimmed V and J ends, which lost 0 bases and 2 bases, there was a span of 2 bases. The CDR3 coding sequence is TGTGCCAGCAGTGAAGCACCCTACAATGAGCAGTTCTTC. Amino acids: CASSEAPYNEQFF.

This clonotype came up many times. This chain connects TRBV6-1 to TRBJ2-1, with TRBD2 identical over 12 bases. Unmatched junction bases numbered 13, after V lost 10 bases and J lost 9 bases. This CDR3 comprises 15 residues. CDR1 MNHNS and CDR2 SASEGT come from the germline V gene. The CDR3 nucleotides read TGTGCCACCTCTTACGAGACTAGCGGGAGTCGTGAGCAGTTCTTC. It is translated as CATSYETSGSREQFF.

For the CDR3, the DNA is TGTGCCAGCAGCTTAGATCGGGGGGTCTCTGGGGCCAACGTCCTGACTTTC. Its translation: CASSLDRGVSGANVLTF. The V call is TRBV11-2, the J call TRBJ2-6; 7 positions agree with TRBD2. This CDR3 has 17 amino acids. Germline assignment: CDR1 SGHAT and CDR2 FQNNGV. J was trimmed by 0 bases and V by 0 bases; bases with no gene match: 2.

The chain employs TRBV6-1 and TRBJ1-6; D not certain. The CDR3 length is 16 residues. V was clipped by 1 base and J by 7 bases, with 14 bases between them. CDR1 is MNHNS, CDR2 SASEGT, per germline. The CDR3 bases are TGTGCCAGCAGTGAAGAATCTAGTAGGACGAATTCACCCCTCCACTTT. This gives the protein CASSEESSRTNSPLHF.

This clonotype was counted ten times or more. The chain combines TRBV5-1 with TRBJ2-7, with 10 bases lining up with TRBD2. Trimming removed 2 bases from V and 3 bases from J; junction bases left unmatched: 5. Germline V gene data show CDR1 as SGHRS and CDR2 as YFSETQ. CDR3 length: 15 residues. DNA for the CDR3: TGCGCCAGCAGCTTAGTGCCTAGCGGGAGCTACGAGCAGTACTTC. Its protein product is CASSLVPSGSYEQYF.

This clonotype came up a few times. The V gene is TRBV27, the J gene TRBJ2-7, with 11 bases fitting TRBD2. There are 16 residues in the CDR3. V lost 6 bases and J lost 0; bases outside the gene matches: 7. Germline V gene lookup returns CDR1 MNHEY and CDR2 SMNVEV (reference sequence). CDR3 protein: CASRTEGLAVSYEQYF. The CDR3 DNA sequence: TGTGCCAGCAGGACAGAGGGACTAGCGGTCTCCTACGAGCAGTACTTC.

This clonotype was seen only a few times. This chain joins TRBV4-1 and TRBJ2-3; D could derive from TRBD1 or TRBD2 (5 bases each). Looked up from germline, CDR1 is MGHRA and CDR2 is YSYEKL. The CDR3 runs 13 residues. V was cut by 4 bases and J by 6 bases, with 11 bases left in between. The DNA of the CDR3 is TGCGCCAGCAGCCTCGGGACGGACGATACGCAGTATTTT. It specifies CASSLGTDDTQYF.

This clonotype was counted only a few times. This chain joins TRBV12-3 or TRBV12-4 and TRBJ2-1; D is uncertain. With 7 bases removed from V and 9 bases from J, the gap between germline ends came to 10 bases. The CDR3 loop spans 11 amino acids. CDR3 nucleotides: TGTGCCAGCACCGTCAACGGTGAGCAGTTCTTC. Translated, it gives CASTVNGEQFF.

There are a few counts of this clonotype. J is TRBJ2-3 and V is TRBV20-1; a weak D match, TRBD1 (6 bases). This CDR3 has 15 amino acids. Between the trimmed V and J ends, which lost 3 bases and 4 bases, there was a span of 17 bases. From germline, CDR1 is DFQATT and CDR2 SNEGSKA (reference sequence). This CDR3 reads CSASEDPGDSDTQYF. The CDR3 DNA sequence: TGCAGTGCTAGTGAAGACCCAGGGGATTCAGATACGCAGTATTTT.

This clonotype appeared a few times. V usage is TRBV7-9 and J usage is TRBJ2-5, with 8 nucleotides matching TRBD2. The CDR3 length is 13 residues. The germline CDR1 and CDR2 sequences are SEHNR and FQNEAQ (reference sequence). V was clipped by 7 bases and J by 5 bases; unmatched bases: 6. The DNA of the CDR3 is TGTGCCAGCACCCCGGGGGGGGCGGAGACCCAGTACTTC. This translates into CASTPGGAETQYF. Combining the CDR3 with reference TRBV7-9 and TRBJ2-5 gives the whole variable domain DTGVSQNPRHKITKRGQNVTFRCDPISEHNRLYWYRQTLGQGPEFLTYFQNEAQLEKSRLLSDRFSAERPKGSFSTLEIQRTEQGDSAMYLCASTPGGAETQYFGPGTRLLVL.

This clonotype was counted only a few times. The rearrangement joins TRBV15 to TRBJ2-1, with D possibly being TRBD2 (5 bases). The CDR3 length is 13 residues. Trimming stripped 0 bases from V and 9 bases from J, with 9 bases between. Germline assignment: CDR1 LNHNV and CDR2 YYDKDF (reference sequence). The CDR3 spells CATSRDRGAEQFF. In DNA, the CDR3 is TGTGCCACCAGCAGAGATCGGGGTGCTGAGCAGTTCTTC.

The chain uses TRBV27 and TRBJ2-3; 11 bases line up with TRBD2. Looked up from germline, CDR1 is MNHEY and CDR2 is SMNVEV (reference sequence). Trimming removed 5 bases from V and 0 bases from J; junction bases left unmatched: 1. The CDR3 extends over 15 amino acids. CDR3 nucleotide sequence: TGTGCCAGCAGTATAGCGGGGGGGAGCACAGATACGCAGTATTTT. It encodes CASSIAGGSTDTQYF.

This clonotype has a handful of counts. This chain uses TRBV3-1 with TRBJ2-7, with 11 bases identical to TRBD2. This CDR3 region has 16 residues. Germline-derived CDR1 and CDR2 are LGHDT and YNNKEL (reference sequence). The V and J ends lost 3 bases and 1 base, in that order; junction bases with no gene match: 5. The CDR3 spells CASSQVRLAGSYEQYF. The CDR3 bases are TGTGCCAGCAGCCAGGTTCGACTAGCGGGATCCTACGAGCAGTACTTC.

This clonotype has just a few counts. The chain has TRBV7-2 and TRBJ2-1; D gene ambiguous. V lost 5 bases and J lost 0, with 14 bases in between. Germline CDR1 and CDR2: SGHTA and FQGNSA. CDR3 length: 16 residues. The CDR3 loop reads CASSLEPYRSYNEQFF. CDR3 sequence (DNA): TGTGCCAGCAGCCTAGAACCCTACCGCTCCTACAATGAGCAGTTCTTC. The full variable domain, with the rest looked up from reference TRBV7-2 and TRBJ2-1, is GAGVSQSPSNKVTEKGKDVELRCDPISGHTALYWYRQSLGQGLEFLIYFQGNSAPDKSGLPSDRFSAERTGGSVSTLTIQRTQQEDSAVYLCASSLEPYRSYNEQFFGPGTRLTVL.

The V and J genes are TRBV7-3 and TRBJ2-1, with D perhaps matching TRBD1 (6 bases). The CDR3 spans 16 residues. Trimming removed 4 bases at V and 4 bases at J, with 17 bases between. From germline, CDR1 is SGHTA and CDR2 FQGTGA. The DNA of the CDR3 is TGTGCCAGCAGCTCGCCAGGGGATTCCGATTACAATGAGCAGTTCTTC. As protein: CASSSPGDSDYNEQFF.

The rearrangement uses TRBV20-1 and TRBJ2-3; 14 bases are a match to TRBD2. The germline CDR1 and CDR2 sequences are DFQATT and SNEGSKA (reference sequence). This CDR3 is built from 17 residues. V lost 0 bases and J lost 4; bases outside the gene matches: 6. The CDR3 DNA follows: TGCAGTGCTAGAGATGGGGGGACTAGCGGGAGACCAGATACGCAGTATTTT. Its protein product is CSARDGGTSGRPDTQYF.

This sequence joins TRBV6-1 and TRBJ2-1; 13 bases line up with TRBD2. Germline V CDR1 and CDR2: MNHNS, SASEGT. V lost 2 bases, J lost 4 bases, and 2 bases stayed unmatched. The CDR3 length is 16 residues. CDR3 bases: TGTGCCAGCAGTGAAACTAGCGGGAGGGGTTACAATGAGCAGTTCTTC. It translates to CASSETSGRGYNEQFF.